The entry below describes one T cell receptor beta chain. Its antigen target is currently unknown. No much larger clonotype is one base removed from it; base qualities were not supplied. TCRbeta CDR3 regions were amplified from genomic DNA using the immunoSEQ Assay, a bias-controlled multiplex PCR. Turning to the authors' computational methods: The number of nucleated cells in each sample was estimated from the amplification of reference gene primers within the assay. To quantify the absolute abundance of each unique TCRbeta CDR3 rearrangement, sequence reads were collapsed and filtered. For each sample, productive Simpson clonality was calculated as the square root of Simpson's diversity index over productive rearrangements. TCRdb re-hosts the immuneACCESS table, in-frame sequences only. Its copies lack some clones; in the studies checked, an unresolved V gene accounts for under half of them, and the cause for the rest is not known. The V and J calls and clone size come from that table; D and trimming were worked out from the DNA. For this sample the table gives some 240,000 clones, of which 90% to 95% were detected only once. Approximately 0.77% of the sample lies in the top ten.

This record belongs to a study of blood T cell repertoires in COVID-19 (dated by TCRdb to 2020 to 2021). Background for the entire study: Collaborator samples came from the United States, Italy and Spain and covered acute and convalescent phases of COVID-19. HLA class I and class II types, where available, came from metadata supplied by the sample provider rather than from assay-based typing. Deeply sampled blood TCRbeta repertoires from subjects exposed to, actively infected with, or recovered from COVID-19 were included in the dataset. Nearly every sample came with metadata listing a de-identified subject ID, COVID-19 status, age in years and sex. Samples came from the ongoing ImmuneRACE study (first 160 participants) plus 1,254 subjects from 6 global collaborators. The repertoires were released in a freely available public database intended as a resource for research on the immune response to SARS-CoV-2. The material from the prospective study consisted of cDNA or gDNA derived from T cells, B-cell-depleted T cells, or PBMCs. Study-wide conclusions, independent of this receptor: Clinical and demographic metadata were provided uncurated, with the amount varying by source and participant.

V sheds 3 bases and J sheds 0 bases, leaving 6 bases between their ends. CDR1 and CDR2, per the germline V gene (reference sequence), are GTSNPN and SVGIG. The cysteine opens and the phenylalanine closes a CDR3 of 13 amino acids. The only DNA kept is the CDR3, 39 bases in frame from the first base. One collaborating source in Seattle enrolled patients while the patients were actively infected and followed the patients over time throughout the course of disease. Each collaborating institution followed its own protocols to collect whole blood in K2EDTA tubes. For TCRbeta analysis, collaborators shipped samples in one of three forms: frozen whole blood, isolated PBMCs, or DNA extracted from either of those sample types.

The sample taken for sequencing was peripheral blood. Recombination linked TRBV30 to TRBJ1-3; no D gene can be assigned with confidence. The sequence came from a man in his sixties with COVID-19, enrolled during active disease. Here the CDR3 is given as CAWRSNSGNTIYF. DNA sequence: TGTGCCTGGAGAAGCAACTCTGGAAACACCATATATTTT.